This T cell receptor (beta chain) came from a study of T cell responses to AZD1222 COVID-19 vaccine. Study findings and constraints: White British people made up most donors, females outnumbered males, and clonal diversity was possibly underestimated. None of the repertoires were sampled until the peak T cell response had passed.

The CDR3 has 14 residues. V dropped 4 bases and J dropped 5; count of bases not matched to a gene: 7. Germline lookup yields CDR1 MGHRA and CDR2 YSYEKL. Points on this clone: Its antigen remains unidentified.

Repertoires were generated with immunoSEQ multiplex PCR, while TCRdb's copy carries only in-frame clones and drops some. The sample shows approximately 100,000 clones, about 89% of them seen only once. The gene calls are TRBV4-1 and TRBJ2-7; 8 nucleotides align to TRBD1. The source of this sequence is an adult who received the AZD1222 COVID-19 vaccine. The source was peripheral blood, collected 28 days after the second AZD1222 dose. CDR3 residues: CASSPNDRGHEQYF. The CDR3 region has the DNA TGCGCCAGCAGCCCCAACGACAGGGGCCACGAGCAGTACTTC.